Below are 20 T cell receptor beta chains sequenced from a single sample in a study of blood T cell repertoires in COVID-19. TCRdb's copy holds only in-frame clones and misses some; the assay was immunoSEQ multiplex PCR. The data contain approximately 97,000 clones, around 90% of them singletons. The source material was peripheral blood. The receptors were gathered from a man aged 50 to 60 with active or convalescent COVID-19.

This chain uses TRBV19 with TRBJ2-1; TRBD1 matches 7 bases. The CDR3 spans 14 residues. Germline V CDR1 and CDR2: LNHDA, SQIVND (reference sequence). The junction had 12 bases not matched to a gene; V was cut back by 5 bases and J by 11 bases. The CDR3 region is CASSVTGTDPKQFF. In nucleotides, the CDR3 is TGTGCCAGTAGTGTTACCGGGACAGACCCTAAGCAGTTCTTC.

This chain connects TRBV7-8 to TRBJ1-4; D may be TRBD1 (5 bases). CDR1 is SGHVS, CDR2 FQNEAQ, per germline. With 7 bases removed from V and 8 bases from J, the gap between germline ends came to 17 bases. This CDR3 comprises 14 residues. The CDR3 here is CASNSVGGREKLFF. CDR3 DNA: TGTGCCAGCAACTCCGTCGGGGGTCGGGAAAAACTGTTTTTT.

J is TRBJ2-2 and V is TRBV11-2, with D tentatively TRBD2 (5 bases). Germline CDR1 and CDR2: SGHAT and FQNNGV. CDR3 size: 14 residues. Trimming removed 1 base from V and 7 bases from J, with 10 bases in between. The CDR3: CASSLAGFGGELFF. The CDR3 DNA reads TGTGCCAGCAGCTTAGCGGGGTTTGGCGGGGAGCTGTTTTTT.

The chain couples TRBV28 to TRBJ1-5; the D gene is possibly TRBD1 (5 bases). The V end was cut by 5 bases, the J end by 1 base, with 12 bases between. The length of the CDR3 is 15 residues. In germline, CDR1 is MDHEN, CDR2 SYDVKM. CDR3 region: CASSDQGRSNQPQHF. CDR3 DNA sequence: TGTGCCAGCAGTGATCAGGGTAGGAGCAATCAGCCCCAGCATTTT.

The chain employs TRBV5-6 and TRBJ2-4; 8 bases line up with TRBD2. The CDR3 contains 15 residues. The V gene end was trimmed by 3 bases and the J gene end by 5 bases; junction bases not matched to a gene: 7. Per germline, CDR1 SGHDT and CDR2 YYEEEE. Here the CDR3 reads CASSSRGGGENIQYF. CDR3 bases: TGTGCCAGCAGCTCCCGGGGGGGCGGGGAAAACATTCAGTACTTC.

The chain employs TRBV7-8 and TRBJ1-6, with TRBD1 as a possible D gene (5 bases). This CDR3 has 13 amino acids. The ends were cut back, 1 base at V and 7 bases at J, with 5 bases in the middle. Per the germline V gene, CDR1 is SGHVS and CDR2 is FQNEAQ. This CDR3 is CASSLDRNSPLHF. CDR3 DNA: TGTGCCAGCAGCTTAGACAGGAATTCACCCCTCCACTTT.

This clone was recorded only once. Germline is not matched at one junction end, which may reflect a read error. The chain couples TRBV2 to TRBJ1-1; D is undetermined. Germline-derived CDR1 and CDR2 are SNHLY and FYNNEI. The CDR3 length is 15 residues. DNA for the CDR3: TGTGCCAGCATTGAAAGCGCAGCCCAGAACACTGAAGCTTTCTTT. Its translation is CASIESAAQNTEAFF.

The chain uses TRBV27 and TRBJ2-2; D uncertain. Trimming removed 6 bases at V and 0 bases at J, with 11 bases between. Germline-derived CDR1 and CDR2 are MNHEY and SMNVEV (reference sequence). This CDR3 region has 15 residues. For the CDR3, the DNA is TGTGCCAGCAGGTCGGTGCGAGCGAACACCGGGGAGCTGTTTTTT. Encoded protein: CASRSVRANTGELFF.

This chain links TRBV19 with TRBJ2-7, with 10 positions matching TRBD1. Trimming took 10 bases from V and 2 from J; bases not matched to a gene: 11. Per the germline V gene, CDR1 is LNHDA and CDR2 is SQIVND (reference sequence). The CDR3 totals 15 residues. This CDR3 is CATDLGTGDPYEQYF. As DNA, the CDR3 is TGTGCCACCGATCTCGGGACAGGGGACCCCTACGAGCAGTACTTC.

This clone was seen only a few times. V usage is TRBV6-6 and J usage is TRBJ1-2; 9 bases map to TRBD1. V dropped 6 bases and J dropped 7; count of bases not matched to a gene: 9. The length of the CDR3 is 14 residues. CDR1 MNHNY and CDR2 SVGAGI come from the germline V gene (reference sequence). In DNA form, the CDR3 reads TGTGCCAGCAGGTCCAAACAGGGGGCGGGTGGCTACACCTTC. Translating gives CASRSKQGAGGYTF.

The chain combines TRBV27 with TRBJ2-5; 9 nucleotides align to TRBD1. There are 15 residues in the CDR3. Germline CDR1 is MNHEY and CDR2 is SMNVEV (reference sequence). The V and J ends lost 2 bases and 7 bases, in that order; junction bases with no gene match: 8. CDR3 DNA: TGTGCCAGCAGTTTAGGGGGACAGGGTTCGGGGACCCAGTACTTC. It encodes CASSLGGQGSGTQYF.

Written as DNA, the CDR3 is TGTGCCACCAGTGAGCCAGGAGCGGGGGAAGGAGAGACCCAGTACTTC. It yields the protein CATSEPGAGEGETQYF. The chain has TRBV24-1 and TRBJ2-5; 8 nucleotides match TRBD2. The V and J ends lost 4 bases and 4 bases, in that order; junction bases with no gene match: 10. CDR3 size: 16 residues. Germline V gene sequence: CDR1 KGHDR, CDR2 SFDVKD.

This chain joins TRBV5-1 and TRBJ2-3; D call uncertain. The V end lost 0 bases, the J end lost 4 bases, and 6 bases lay between the germline ends. CDR3 length equals 13 residues. Germline loops: CDR1 SGHRS, CDR2 YFSETQ. CDR3 residues: CASSLALSDTQYF. Written as DNA, the CDR3 is TGCGCCAGCAGCTTGGCCCTTTCAGATACGCAGTATTTT.

This clone was seen a few times. The identical CDR3 is also encoded by other nucleotide sequences in the sample. V is TRBV5-1 and J is TRBJ1-3, with unresolved D. Germline assignment: CDR1 SGHRS and CDR2 YFSETQ. CDR3 length: 14 amino acids. With 0 bases removed from V and 0 bases from J, the gap between germline ends came to 4 bases. The CDR3 is CASSLDSSGNTIYF. The CDR3 region has the DNA TGCGCCAGCAGCTTGGACAGCTCTGGAAACACCATATATTTT.

This clone has only one observation. V is TRBV6-5 and J is TRBJ2-1, with a tentative D call TRBD1 (5 bases). This CDR3 spans 16 amino acids. Germline CDR1 and CDR2: MNHEY and SVGAGI. Trimming removed 0 bases at V and 9 bases at J, with 18 bases between. The CDR3 spells CASSYSMTVDSPEQFF. The CDR3 DNA reads TGTGCCAGCAGTTACTCGATGACAGTGGATTCGCCTGAGCAGTTCTTC.

CDR3 sequence: CASSIPQGNTEAFF. CDR3 nucleotide sequence: TGTGCCAGTAGTATCCCCCAGGGGAACACTGAAGCTTTCTTT. This chain links TRBV19 with TRBJ1-1; a weak D match, TRBD1 (5 bases). From germline, CDR1 is LNHDA and CDR2 SQIVND (reference sequence). V shed 3 bases and J shed 1 base, with 9 bases lying between them. This CDR3 region has 14 residues.

The chain joins TRBV11-2 to TRBJ1-4; TRBD1 matches 7 bases. Unmatched junction bases numbered 10, after V lost 2 bases and J lost 10 bases. The CDR3 has 15 amino acids. Germline V lookup: CDR1 SGHAT, CDR2 FQNNGV. The CDR3 DNA reads as TGTGCCAGCAGCTTAATGGGGACAGTTCCTGGAAAACTGTTTTTT. It encodes CASSLMGTVPGKLFF. The full variable domain, rest sourced from reference TRBV11-2 and TRBJ1-4, is EAGVAQSPRYKIIEKRQSVAFWCNPISGHATLYWYQQILGQGPKLLIQFQNNGVVDDSQLPKDRFSAERLKGVDSTLKIQPAKLEDSAVYLCASSLMGTVPGKLFFGSGTQLSVL.

This clone was seen a handful of times. The chain combines TRBV10-3 with TRBJ2-2; D is perhaps TRBD1 (6 bases). The CDR3 is made up of 15 amino acids. Germline V lookup: CDR1 ENHRY, CDR2 SYGVKD. The V end was cut by 1 base, the J end by 4 bases, with 10 bases between. CDR3 sequence reads: CAISELDRSTGELFF. The DNA of the CDR3 is TGTGCCATCAGTGAGTTAGACAGGTCCACCGGGGAGCTGTTTTTT.

This rearrangement joins TRBV15 to TRBJ1-6, with 7 bases fitting TRBD1. The V and J ends lost 0 bases and 3 bases, in that order; junction bases with no gene match: 11. The CDR3 sequence is 19 residues long. Germline-derived CDR1 and CDR2 are LNHNV and YYDKDF (reference sequence). DNA of the CDR3: TGTGCCACCAGCAGAGAGCCCCCAACAGGGGCTGACTATAATTCACCCCTCCACTTT. Translated, it gives CATSREPPTGADYNSPLHF. Together with reference TRBV15 and TRBJ1-6, the CDR3 gives the full variable domain: DAMVIQNPRYQVTQFGKPVTLSCSQTLNHNVMYWYQQKSSQAPKLLFHYYDKDFNNEADTPDNFQSRRPNTSFCFLDIRSPGLGDTAMYLCATSREPPTGADYNSPLHFGNGTRLTVT.

The rearrangement links TRBV7-8 to TRBJ2-3, with D maybe TRBD2 (7 bases). This CDR3 comprises 16 residues. Trimming pared 1 base from V and 5 bases from J, leaving 16 bases between. Germline CDR1 SGHVS, CDR2 FQNEAQ. CDR3 sequence (DNA): TGTGCCAGCAGCTTAGGTGTGGGGGGGCTGGGAGATACGCAGTATTTT. Translated: CASSLGVGGLGDTQYF.